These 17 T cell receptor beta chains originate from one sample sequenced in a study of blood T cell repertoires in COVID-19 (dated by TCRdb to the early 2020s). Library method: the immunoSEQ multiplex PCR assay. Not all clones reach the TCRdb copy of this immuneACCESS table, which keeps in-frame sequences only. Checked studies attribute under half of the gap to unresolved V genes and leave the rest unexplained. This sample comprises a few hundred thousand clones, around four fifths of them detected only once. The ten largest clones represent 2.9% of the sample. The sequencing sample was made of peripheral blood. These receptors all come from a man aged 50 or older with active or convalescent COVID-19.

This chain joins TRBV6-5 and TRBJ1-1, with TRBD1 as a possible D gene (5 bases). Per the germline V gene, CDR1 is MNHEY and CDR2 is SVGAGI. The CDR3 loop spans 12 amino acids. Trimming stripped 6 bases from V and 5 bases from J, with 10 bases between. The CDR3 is CASSPGFTEAFF. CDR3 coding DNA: TGTGCCAGCAGCCCAGGGTTTACTGAAGCTTTCTTT.

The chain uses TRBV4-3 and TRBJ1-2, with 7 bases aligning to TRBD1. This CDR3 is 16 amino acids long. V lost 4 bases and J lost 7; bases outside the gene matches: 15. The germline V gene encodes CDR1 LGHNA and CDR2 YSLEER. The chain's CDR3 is CASSLLQGSAVFGYTF. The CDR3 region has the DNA TGCGCCAGCAGCCTCCTACAGGGGTCGGCCGTATTTGGCTACACCTTC.

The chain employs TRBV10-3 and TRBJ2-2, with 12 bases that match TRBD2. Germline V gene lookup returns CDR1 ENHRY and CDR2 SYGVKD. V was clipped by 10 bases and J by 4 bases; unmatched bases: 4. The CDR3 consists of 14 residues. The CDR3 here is CATKLAGGTGELFF. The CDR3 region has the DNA TGTGCCACCAAACTAGCGGGGGGCACCGGGGAGCTGTTTTTT.

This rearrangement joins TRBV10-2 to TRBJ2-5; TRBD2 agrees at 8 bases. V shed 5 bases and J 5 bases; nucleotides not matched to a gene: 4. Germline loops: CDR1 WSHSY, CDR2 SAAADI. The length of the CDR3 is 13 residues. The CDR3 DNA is TGCGCCAGCAGTACCTCGGGGGGGGAGACCCAGTACTTC. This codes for CASSTSGGETQYF.

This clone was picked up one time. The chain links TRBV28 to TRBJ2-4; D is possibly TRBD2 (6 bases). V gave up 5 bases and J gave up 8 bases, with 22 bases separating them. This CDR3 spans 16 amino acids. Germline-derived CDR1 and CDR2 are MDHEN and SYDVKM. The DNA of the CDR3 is TGTGCCAGCAGTGGAGGGGCAGGGATCGGGGTGGACATTCAGTACTTC. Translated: CASSGGAGIGVDIQYF.

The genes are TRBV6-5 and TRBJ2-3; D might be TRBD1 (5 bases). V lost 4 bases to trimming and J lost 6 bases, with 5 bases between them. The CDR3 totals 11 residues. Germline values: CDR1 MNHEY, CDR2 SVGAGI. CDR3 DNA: TGTGCCAGCAGTTCAGGGGATACGCAGTATTTT. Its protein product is CASSSGDTQYF.

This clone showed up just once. CDR3: CASSSPLAGVEDTQYF. CDR3 sequence (DNA): TGTGCCAGTAGTTCCCCCTTAGCGGGAGTGGAAGATACGCAGTATTTT. V is TRBV19 and J is TRBJ2-3; 9 bases are a match to TRBD2. After removal of 5 bases from V and 5 bases from J, the junction contained 11 bases not matched to a gene. CDR1 is LNHDA, CDR2 SQIVND, per germline (reference sequence). The CDR3 is 16 amino acids.

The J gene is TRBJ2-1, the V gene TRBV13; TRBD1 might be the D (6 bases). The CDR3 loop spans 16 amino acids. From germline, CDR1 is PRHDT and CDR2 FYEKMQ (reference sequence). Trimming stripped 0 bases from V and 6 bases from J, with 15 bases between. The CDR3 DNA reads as TGTGCCAGCAGCTTAGGGAGGGGGATAGTAGGCAATGAGCAGTTCTTC. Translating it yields CASSLGRGIVGNEQFF.

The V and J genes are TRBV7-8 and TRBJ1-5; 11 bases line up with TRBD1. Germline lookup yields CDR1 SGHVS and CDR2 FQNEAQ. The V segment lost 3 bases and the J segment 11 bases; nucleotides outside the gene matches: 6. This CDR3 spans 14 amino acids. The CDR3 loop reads CASSLGQGELAQHF. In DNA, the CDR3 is TGTGCCAGCAGCTTGGGACAGGGGGAGTTAGCCCAGCATTTT.

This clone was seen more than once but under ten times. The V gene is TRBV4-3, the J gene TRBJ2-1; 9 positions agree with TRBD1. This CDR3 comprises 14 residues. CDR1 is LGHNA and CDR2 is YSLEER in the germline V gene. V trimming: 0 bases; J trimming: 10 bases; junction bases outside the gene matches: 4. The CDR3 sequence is CASSQEQGAIEQFF. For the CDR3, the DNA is TGCGCCAGCAGCCAAGAACAGGGGGCTATCGAGCAGTTCTTC.

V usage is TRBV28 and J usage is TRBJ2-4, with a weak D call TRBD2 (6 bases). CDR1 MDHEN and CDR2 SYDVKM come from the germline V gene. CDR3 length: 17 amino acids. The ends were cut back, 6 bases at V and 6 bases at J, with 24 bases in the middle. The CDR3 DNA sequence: TGTGCCAGCAGCCGGGGACTTAAAAGTTACGAGGGAAACATTCAGTACTTC. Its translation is CASSRGLKSYEGNIQYF.

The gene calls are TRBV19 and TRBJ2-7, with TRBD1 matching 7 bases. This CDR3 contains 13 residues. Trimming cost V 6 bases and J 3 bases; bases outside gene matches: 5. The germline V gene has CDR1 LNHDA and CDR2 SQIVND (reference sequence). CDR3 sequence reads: CASSSGTDYEQYF. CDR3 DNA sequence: TGTGCCAGTAGCTCCGGGACAGACTACGAGCAGTACTTC. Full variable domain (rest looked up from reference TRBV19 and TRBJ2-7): DGGITQSPKYLFRKEGQNVTLSCEQNLNHDAMYWYRQDPGQGLRLIYYSQIVNDFQKGDIAEGYSVSREKKESFPLTVTSAQKNPTAFYLCASSSGTDYEQYFGPGTRLTVT.

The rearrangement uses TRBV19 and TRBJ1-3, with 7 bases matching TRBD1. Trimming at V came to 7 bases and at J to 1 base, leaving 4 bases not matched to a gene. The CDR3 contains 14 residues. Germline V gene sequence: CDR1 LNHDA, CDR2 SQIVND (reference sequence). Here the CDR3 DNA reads TGTGCCAGTAACAACAGGGGTTCTGGAAACACCATATATTTT. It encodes CASNNRGSGNTIYF.

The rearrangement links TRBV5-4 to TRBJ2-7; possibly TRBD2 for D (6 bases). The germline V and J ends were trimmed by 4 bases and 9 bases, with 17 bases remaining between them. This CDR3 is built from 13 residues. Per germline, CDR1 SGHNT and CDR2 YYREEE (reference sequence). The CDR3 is CASSARTAEGQYF. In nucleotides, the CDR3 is TGTGCCAGCAGCGCGAGGACGGCGGAGGGGCAGTACTTC.

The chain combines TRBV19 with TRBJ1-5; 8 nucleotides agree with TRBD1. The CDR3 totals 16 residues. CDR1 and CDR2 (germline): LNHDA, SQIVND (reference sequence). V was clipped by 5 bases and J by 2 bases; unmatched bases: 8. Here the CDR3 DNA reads TGTGCCAGTAGTCCGTATCTGGGACAGGGCAATCAGCCCCAGCATTTT. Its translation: CASSPYLGQGNQPQHF.

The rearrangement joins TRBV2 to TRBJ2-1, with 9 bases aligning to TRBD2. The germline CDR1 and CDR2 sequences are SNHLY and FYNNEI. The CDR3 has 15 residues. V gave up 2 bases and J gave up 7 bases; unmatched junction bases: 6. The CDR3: CASSERELAGNEQFF. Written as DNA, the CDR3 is TGTGCCAGCAGTGAAAGAGAACTAGCGGGTAATGAGCAGTTCTTC.

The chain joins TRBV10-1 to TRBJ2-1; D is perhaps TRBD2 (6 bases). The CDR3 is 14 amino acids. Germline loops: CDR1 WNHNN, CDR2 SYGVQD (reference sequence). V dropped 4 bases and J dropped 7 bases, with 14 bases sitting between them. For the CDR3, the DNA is TGCGCCAGCAGTGCCTACGGAGGGCAAAATGAGCAGTTCTTC. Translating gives CASSAYGGQNEQFF.